One sample yielded the 23 T cell receptor beta chains listed below, sequenced in a study of cytomegalovirus exposure and HLA in healthy donors. The PCR had 60 Vbeta and 13 Jbeta primers. Profiling relied on immunoSEQ multiplex PCR, and the TCRdb table lists in-frame clones only, not all of them. The data contain about 160,000 clones, around 80% of them singletons. The material sequenced was PBMCs. Source of these receptors: a man aged 25 to 40 in good health and CMV-seronegative.

V and J are TRBV10-3 and TRBJ1-2, with a weak D call TRBD1 (5 bases). CDR1 ENHRY and CDR2 SYGVKD come from the germline V gene. The V end was cut by 2 bases, the J end by 4 bases, with 20 bases between. CDR3 length: 17 amino acids. Here the CDR3 reads CAISEPRSFGGGYGYTF. CDR3 DNA sequence: TGTGCCATCAGTGAGCCAAGGTCCTTCGGGGGGGGCTATGGCTACACCTTC.

This clone was counted a single time. The chain combines TRBV7-3 with TRBJ2-5, with TRBD2 matching over 11 bases. Germline values: CDR1 SGHTA, CDR2 FQGTGA. CDR3 size: 15 residues. The V gene end was trimmed by 5 bases and the J gene end by 4 bases; junction bases not matched to a gene: 6. This chain's CDR3 is CASSTSGLAGETQYF. For the CDR3, the DNA is TGTGCCAGCAGCACCTCAGGACTAGCGGGAGAGACCCAGTACTTC. Filled out from reference TRBV7-3 and TRBJ2-5, the complete variable domain reads GAGVSQTPSNKVTEKGKYVELRCDPISGHTALYWYRQSLGQGPEFLIYFQGTGAADDSGLPNDRFFAVRPEGSVSTLKIQRTERGDSAVYLCASSTSGLAGETQYFGPGTRLLVL.

The chain has TRBV27 and TRBJ2-5, with TRBD2 matching over 7 bases. Germline V lookup: CDR1 MNHEY, CDR2 SMNVEV (reference sequence). Unmatched junction bases numbered 9, after V lost 6 bases and J lost 2 bases. This CDR3 spans 15 amino acids. Here the CDR3 DNA reads TGTGCCAGCAGCCAAAGCGGGGTTCGACAAGAGACCCAGTACTTC. The encoded protein is CASSQSGVRQETQYF.

The chain couples TRBV10-3 to TRBJ1-2; the D is unclear. Germline V gene lookup returns CDR1 ENHRY and CDR2 SYGVKD. The CDR3 extends over 12 amino acids. V was clipped by 0 bases and J by 5 bases, with 4 bases between them. The CDR3 region is CAISESEYGYTF. CDR3 sequence (DNA): TGTGCCATCAGTGAGTCTGAGTATGGCTACACCTTC.

A few counts support this clone. The chain employs TRBV4-1 and TRBJ1-5; D remains ambiguous. V shed 0 bases and J shed 4 bases, with 10 bases lying between them. The germline V gene encodes CDR1 MGHRA and CDR2 YSYEKL. The CDR3 extends over 15 amino acids. The CDR3 nucleotides are TGCGCCAGCAGCCAAGAAGGAACAGTTAATCAGCCCCAGCATTTT. It is translated as CASSQEGTVNQPQHF.

V gene TRBV5-1 combines with J gene TRBJ1-1; D uncertain. This CDR3 comprises 14 residues. V lost 0 bases and J lost 1, with 7 bases in between. In germline, CDR1 is SGHRS, CDR2 YFSETQ. CDR3 sequence (DNA): TGCGCCAGCAGCTTGGGTGGCTGGAACACTGAAGCTTTCTTT. This gives the protein CASSLGGWNTEAFF.

V and J are TRBV5-4 and TRBJ2-7, with 7 bases aligning to TRBD2. Per germline, CDR1 SGHNT and CDR2 YYREEE (reference sequence). The V gene end was trimmed by 0 bases and the J gene end by 4 bases; junction bases not matched to a gene: 19. The CDR3 is made up of 19 amino acids. CDR3 nucleotide sequence: TGTGCCAGCAGCTTGGCCGTAGCCCCCCTGGCGGCGGGGGAGTACGAGCAGTACTTC. Translated: CASSLAVAPLAAGEYEQYF.

The J gene is TRBJ2-1, the V gene TRBV10-3; 8 bases map to TRBD1. There are 16 residues in the CDR3. Trimming at V came to 6 bases and at J to 3 bases, leaving 10 bases not matched to a gene. Germline V CDR1 and CDR2: ENHRY, SYGVKD. CDR3 sequence: CAIRGGQEGNYNEQFF. CDR3 bases: TGTGCCATCAGGGGGGGACAGGAAGGAAACTACAATGAGCAGTTCTTC.

The V and J genes are TRBV27 and TRBJ2-3; no reliable D call. Looked up from germline, CDR1 is MNHEY and CDR2 is SMNVEV (reference sequence). The length of the CDR3 is 14 residues. The ends were cut back, 4 bases at V and 6 bases at J, with 14 bases in the middle. The CDR3 here is CASSYLPLSDTQYF. CDR3 DNA sequence: TGTGCCAGCAGTTACTTACCCCTTTCGGATACGCAGTATTTT.

The chain has TRBV6-1 and TRBJ1-2; 8 bases match TRBD1. Germline loops: CDR1 MNHNS, CDR2 SASEGT. V was pared by 5 bases and J by 3 bases, with 5 bases of the junction left unmatched. This CDR3 region has 14 residues. The CDR3 loop reads CASSRQGYDYGYTF. DNA for the CDR3: TGTGCCAGCAGTAGACAGGGGTATGACTATGGCTACACCTTC.

The chain has TRBV5-1 and TRBJ2-3; TRBD1 might be the D (5 bases). Germline V gene lookup returns CDR1 SGHRS and CDR2 YFSETQ. Trimming left V 4 bases short and J 3 bases short, with 15 bases between. The CDR3 is 15 amino acids. The CDR3 loop is CASSVAGIQTDTQYF. The CDR3 DNA is TGCGCCAGCAGCGTTGCAGGGATACAAACAGATACGCAGTATTTT. The variable domain in full, completed from reference TRBV5-1 and TRBJ2-3, reads KAGVTQTPRYLIKTRGQQVTLSCSPISGHRSVSWYQQTPGQGLQFLFEYFSETQRNKGNFPGRFSGRQFSNSRSEMNVSTLELGDSALYLCASSVAGIQTDTQYFGPGTRLTVL.

This chain connects TRBV5-5 to TRBJ1-2, with unresolved D. V was cut by 4 bases and J by 6 bases, with 10 bases left in between. The germline V gene encodes CDR1 SGHKS and CDR2 YYEKEE (reference sequence). This CDR3 contains 12 residues. This CDR3 reads CASSSKRDGYTF. CDR3 coding DNA: TGTGCCAGCAGCAGTAAGAGAGATGGCTACACCTTC.

The chain is built from TRBV19 and TRBJ2-1; 8 nucleotides agree with TRBD2. The V gene's germline CDR1 is LNHDA and CDR2 SQIVND (reference sequence). V was pared by 1 base and J by 8 bases, with 7 bases of the junction left unmatched. The CDR3 sequence is 15 residues long. DNA of the CDR3: TGTGCCAGTAGTATAGTGAGCGGGAGTTACTATGAGCAGTTCTTC. This encodes CASSIVSGSYYEQFF.

The V call is TRBV10-3, the J call TRBJ2-3; 7 bases are a match to TRBD1. The junction had 4 bases not matched to a gene; V was cut back by 2 bases and J by 2 bases. CDR3 length equals 15 residues. The germline CDR1 and CDR2 sequences are ENHRY and SYGVKD. This CDR3 is CAISEGQEDTDTQYF. CDR3 sequence (DNA): TGTGCCATCAGTGAGGGACAGGAGGACACAGATACGCAGTATTTT.

The chain couples TRBV6-5 to TRBJ2-5; TRBD2 aligns across 8 bases. V shed 10 bases and J 5 bases; nucleotides not matched to a gene: 9. CDR3 length: 13 amino acids. Germline V gene sequence: CDR1 MNHEY, CDR2 SVGAGI. CDR3 DNA sequence: TGTGCCACCGGGCGGGGGGTGTGGGAGACCCAGTACTTC. It encodes CATGRGVWETQYF.

This clone was counted between two and nine times. This rearrangement joins TRBV6-5 to TRBJ1-4, with TRBD1 matching over 8 bases. The germline V gene has CDR1 MNHEY and CDR2 SVGAGI. V trimming: 6 bases; J trimming: 5 bases; junction bases outside the gene matches: 8. The CDR3 consists of 15 residues. CDR3 region: CASRRVGTGNEKLFF. The CDR3 bases are TGTGCCAGCAGGAGGGTTGGGACAGGAAATGAAAAACTGTTTTTT.

The gene calls are TRBV2 and TRBJ2-5, with 9 bases aligning to TRBD2. The trim removed 8 bases at V and 5 bases at J, leaving 6 bases unmatched. CDR3 length equals 13 residues. Germline V gene sequence: CDR1 SNHLY, CDR2 FYNNEI. CDR3 amino acids: CASSRGGWETQYF. CDR3 nucleotides: TGTGCCAGCTCGCGGGGGGGATGGGAGACCCAGTACTTC.

This sequence joins TRBV6-6 and TRBJ2-7, with 9 bases fitting TRBD2. CDR1 and CDR2 from the germline V gene are MNHNY and SVGAGI (reference sequence). The V and J ends lost 6 bases and 3 bases, in that order; junction bases with no gene match: 9. The CDR3 loop spans 15 amino acids. CDR3 sequence: CASRLSGSSSYEQYF. For the CDR3, the DNA is TGTGCCAGCAGGCTTAGCGGGAGTAGTAGCTACGAGCAGTACTTC.

The chain combines TRBV27 with TRBJ1-1, with D perhaps matching TRBD1 (5 bases). The CDR3 length is 17 residues. Looked up from germline, CDR1 is MNHEY and CDR2 is SMNVEV (reference sequence). V lost 7 bases, J lost 2 bases, and 23 bases lay in between. The CDR3 spells CASTSVQGGVGNTEAFF. The CDR3 DNA follows: TGTGCCAGCACCTCAGTGCAGGGAGGGGTTGGAAACACTGAAGCTTTCTTT.

J is TRBJ1-2 and V is TRBV19, with 7 bases identical to TRBD1. CDR1 and CDR2 (germline): LNHDA, SQIVND (reference sequence). Unmatched junction bases numbered 13, after V lost 7 bases and J lost 5 bases. CDR3 length: 15 amino acids. The chain's CDR3 is CASTTIGQEKYGYTF. DNA for the CDR3: TGTGCCAGTACGACCATTGGACAGGAGAAATATGGCTACACCTTC.

The rearrangement links TRBV27 to TRBJ1-5, with D maybe TRBD1 (5 bases). V lost 6 bases to trimming and J lost 0 bases, with 12 bases between them. CDR1 MNHEY and CDR2 SMNVEV come from the germline V gene (reference sequence). The CDR3 spans 15 residues. CDR3 nucleotides: TGTGCCAGCAGCCCGACAGTCTATAGCAATCAGCCCCAGCATTTT. It codes for CASSPTVYSNQPQHF.

This chain joins TRBV27 and TRBJ2-7; 9 positions agree with TRBD1. This CDR3 comprises 15 residues. The germline gives CDR1 MNHEY, CDR2 SMNVEV (reference sequence). J was trimmed by 5 bases and V by 3 bases; bases with no gene match: 8. The CDR3 reads CASSFLGQGGHEQYF. CDR3 DNA: TGTGCCAGCAGTTTTCTGGGACAGGGTGGGCACGAGCAGTACTTC.

This sequence joins TRBV11-3 and TRBJ2-1; maybe TRBD1 (5 bases). The CDR3 is made up of 13 amino acids. Germline lookup yields CDR1 SGHNT and CDR2 YENEEA. V shed 1 base and J shed 12 bases, with 13 bases lying between them. CDR3 nucleotide sequence: TGTGCCAGCAGCTTAGGAAAGTTGGGGCGGCAGTTCTTC. It translates to CASSLGKLGRQFF.